This TCR beta chain was identified in a study of cytomegalovirus exposure and HLA in healthy donors. Broader study findings: An analysis was carried out at a later point. It showed that HLA-associated TCR beta chains were more clonally expanded than equally common non-associated chains.

As concerns this clone: The antigen is undetermined.

CDR1 is SGHRS and CDR2 is YFSETQ in the germline V gene. CDR3 length: 16 amino acids. V was shortened by 0 bases and J by 2 bases, with 14 bases between the two germline ends. The PCR had 60 Vbeta and 13 Jbeta primers. Method: immunoSEQ multiplex PCR; TCRdb's copy keeps in-frame clones and lacks some. The repertoire holds about 180,000 clones, with 84% as singletons. The sequence came from a man in his late teens or twenties in good health and CMV-seronegative. Sample: PBMCs. This chain connects TRBV5-1 to TRBJ1-1, with D perhaps TRBD1 (5 bases). The CDR3 is CASSLAGGRGNTEAFF. For the CDR3, the DNA is TGCGCCAGCAGCTTGGCCGGGGGAAGGGGAAACACTGAAGCTTTCTTT.